The TCR beta chain described here comes from a study of cytomegalovirus exposure and HLA in healthy donors. This CDR3 is 12 amino acids long. Germline V CDR1 and CDR2: SGHTA, FQGNSA. V dropped 1 base and J dropped 7 bases, with 8 bases sitting between them. This clone showed up just once. The PCR employed 60 Vbeta primers together with 13 Jbeta primers. The data were produced by immunoSEQ multiplex PCR, yet TCRdb's version contains in-frame clones alone and is incomplete. This table has approximately 190,000 clones, around 83% appearing once. The sequenced sample consisted of PBMCs. This TCR was recovered from a man aged 35 to 55 in good health and CMV-seropositive. This rearrangement joins TRBV7-2 to TRBJ2-7; D perhaps matches TRBD2 (6 bases). In DNA, the CDR3 is TGTGCCAGCAGCTTAGGGGGAGGAGAGCAGTACTTC. This encodes CASSLGGGEQYF.